Below, 25 T cell receptor beta chains from the same sample are listed, as sequenced in a study of graft-versus-host responses after intestinal transplantation. Their specific antigens are unknown. Data came from immunoSEQ multiplex PCR; TCRdb stores just in-frame clones and leaves some out. The data contain about 100,000 clones, about 90% of them singletons. This specimen was unstimulated CD4+ T cells sorted from spleen or lymph node cells, taken before intestinal transplant. The origin of the receptors is a human donor who received an intestinal transplant.

This chain uses TRBV5-1 with TRBJ2-1; the D gene is possibly TRBD1 (5 bases). Germline values: CDR1 SGHRS, CDR2 YFSETQ. This CDR3 region has 15 residues. V was cut by 4 bases and J by 3 bases, with 14 bases left in between. This CDR3 is CASSNPPGHYNEQFF. The CDR3 DNA follows: TGCGCCAGCAGCAATCCCCCTGGACACTACAATGAGCAGTTCTTC.

The gene calls are TRBV4-2 and TRBJ2-7, with D perhaps given as TRBD1 or TRBD2 (5 bases each). CDR1 is LGHNA and CDR2 is YNFKEQ in the germline V gene. V was pared by 4 bases and J by 2 bases, with 15 bases between. This CDR3 is 15 amino acids long. The CDR3 sequence is CASSPIEGSAYEQYF. The CDR3 DNA is TGTGCCAGCAGCCCCATCGAGGGGTCAGCCTACGAGCAGTACTTC.

The chain is built from TRBV30 and TRBJ2-1, with D hard to call. Germline CDR1 GTSNPN, CDR2 SVGIG (reference sequence). The V gene lost 1 base and the J gene lost 9 bases, with 10 bases spanning the gap. The CDR3 covers 12 residues. Here the CDR3 reads CAWSEVSGEQFF. Written as DNA, the CDR3 is TGTGCCTGGAGTGAAGTTAGTGGTGAGCAGTTCTTC.

V gene TRBV4-1 combines with J gene TRBJ1-5, with a possible D match to TRBD1 (5 bases). Germline CDR1 MGHRA, CDR2 YSYEKL. The V gene lost 0 bases and the J gene lost 16 bases, with 16 bases spanning the gap. The CDR3 is 13 residues long. As DNA, the CDR3 is TGCGCCAGCAGCCAAGAGGGGGTCGTTGTCTCACATTTT. As protein: CASSQEGVVVSHF.

The chain links TRBV28 to TRBJ1-6, with D tentatively TRBD1 (5 bases). Trimming took 8 bases from V and 5 from J, leaving 10 bases between them. The germline V gene has CDR1 MDHEN and CDR2 SYDVKM. The CDR3 totals 13 residues. This chain's CDR3 is CASQRGDNSPLHF. In DNA, the CDR3 is TGTGCCAGCCAAAGGGGTGATAATTCACCCCTCCACTTT.

The genes are TRBV2 and TRBJ2-3, with 8 bases fitting TRBD2. The CDR3 spans 14 residues. The V gene's germline CDR1 is SNHLY and CDR2 FYNNEI. With 8 bases clipped from V and 2 bases from J, the junction kept 6 bases outside the gene matches. DNA of the CDR3: TGTGCCAGCCCCGGGACTAGACACACAGATACGCAGTATTTT. Amino acids: CASPGTRHTDTQYF.

This chain joins TRBV5-1 and TRBJ2-2; 7 bases map to TRBD1. This CDR3 is 15 amino acids long. The germline CDR1 and CDR2 sequences are SGHRS and YFSETQ. The junction had 4 bases not matched to a gene; V was cut back by 0 bases and J by 5 bases. The CDR3 nucleotides read TGCGCCAGCAGCTTGGGGGACAGCCGTACCGGGGAGCTGTTTTTT. Translating gives CASSLGDSRTGELFF.

The CDR3 reads CASSLDQPGLRYEQYF. CDR3 nucleotide sequence: TGTGCCAGCAGCTTGGATCAGCCAGGGTTAAGGTACGAGCAGTACTTC. The V call is TRBV5-6, the J call TRBJ2-7; tentatively, D is TRBD1 (5 bases). This CDR3 region has 16 residues. Trimming pared 0 bases from V and 4 bases from J, leaving 17 bases between. From germline, CDR1 is SGHDT and CDR2 YYEEEE. The full variable domain, completed using reference TRBV5-6 and TRBJ2-7, is DAGVTQSPTHLIKTRGQQVTLRCSPKSGHDTVSWYQQALGQGPQFIFQYYEEEERQRGNFPDRFSGHQFPNYSSELNVNALLLGDSALYLCASSLDQPGLRYEQYFGPGTRLTVT.

The CDR3 here is CASSRGQAENTEAFF. Here the CDR3 DNA reads TGCGCCAGCAGCCGAGGACAGGCTGAGAACACTGAAGCTTTCTTT. The chain links TRBV4-1 to TRBJ1-1, with 7 bases matching TRBD1. V lost 4 bases, J lost 1 base, and 6 bases stayed unmatched. Germline V gene data show CDR1 as MGHRA and CDR2 as YSYEKL. This CDR3 has 15 amino acids.

The rearrangement links TRBV10-3 to TRBJ2-7; D perhaps matches TRBD2 (5 bases). This CDR3 is built from 15 residues. Germline CDR1 reads ENHRY; CDR2 reads SYGVKD. V lost 3 bases to trimming and J lost 4 bases, with 16 bases between them. DNA for the CDR3: TGTGCCATCAGTGAAACTTCTAAGGGAGCTTACGAGCAGTACTTC. Its translation: CAISETSKGAYEQYF.

The chain carries TRBV5-1 and TRBJ2-2; TRBD1 aligns across 9 bases. With 4 bases clipped from V and 6 bases from J, the junction kept 13 bases outside the gene matches. The CDR3 is made up of 17 amino acids. Germline V lookup: CDR1 SGHRS, CDR2 YFSETQ. CDR3 protein: CASSPWLRGQGSGELFF. In DNA form, the CDR3 reads TGCGCCAGCAGCCCATGGTTAAGGGGACAGGGATCCGGGGAGCTGTTTTTT. The full variable domain, completed using reference TRBV5-1 and TRBJ2-2, is KAGVTQTPRYLIKTRGQQVTLSCSPISGHRSVSWYQQTPGQGLQFLFEYFSETQRNKGNFPGRFSGRQFSNSRSEMNVSTLELGDSALYLCASSPWLRGQGSGELFFGEGSRLTVL.

The genes are TRBV6-5 and TRBJ2-5; TRBD1 matches at 8 bases. Germline lookup yields CDR1 MNHEY and CDR2 SVGAGI. The CDR3 length is 12 residues. V was clipped by 5 bases and J by 12 bases; unmatched bases: 8. Here the CDR3 reads CASSERGDRKYF. CDR3 nucleotide sequence: TGTGCCAGCAGTGAAAGGGGGGACAGGAAGTACTTC.

The V call is TRBV19, the J call TRBJ1-2; tentative D call: TRBD1 (5 bases). Germline V gene sequence: CDR1 LNHDA, CDR2 SQIVND (reference sequence). The CDR3 loop spans 12 amino acids. Trimming pared 4 bases from V and 6 bases from J, leaving 9 bases between. The CDR3 DNA reads TGTGCCAGTAGTACCACAGGAAATGGCTACACCTTC. Translated, it gives CASSTTGNGYTF.

V usage is TRBV11-2 and J usage is TRBJ1-6; perhaps TRBD1 as D (6 bases). V lost 4 bases and J lost 8, with 15 bases in between. This CDR3 spans 15 amino acids. Germline loops: CDR1 SGHAT, CDR2 FQNNGV. Here the CDR3 reads CASSSIAGAYSPLHF. The CDR3 region has the DNA TGTGCCAGCAGCTCTATCGCAGGGGCCTATTCACCCCTCCACTTT.

V gene TRBV2 combines with J gene TRBJ2-4, with 7 nucleotides matching TRBD2. The V gene end was trimmed by 2 bases and the J gene end by 2 bases; junction bases not matched to a gene: 12. This CDR3 has 18 amino acids. The germline V gene encodes CDR1 SNHLY and CDR2 FYNNEI. Written as DNA, the CDR3 is TGTGCCAGCAGTGAAACTAGCGAGGGCCCACTTACCAAAAACATTCAGTACTTC. It is translated as CASSETSEGPLTKNIQYF.

V gene TRBV7-9 combines with J gene TRBJ2-1; tentatively, D is TRBD2 (6 bases). Germline V lookup: CDR1 SEHNR, CDR2 FQNEAQ (reference sequence). The CDR3 spans 13 residues. V was pared by 3 bases and J by 8 bases, with 11 bases between. CDR3 sequence (DNA): TGTGCCAGCAGCTTCACATGGGAGGATGAGCAGTTCTTC. Its protein is CASSFTWEDEQFF.

The chain links TRBV28 to TRBJ2-7, with D possibly matching TRBD2 (6 bases). Per germline, CDR1 MDHEN and CDR2 SYDVKM. The CDR3 has 16 residues. Trimming stripped 7 bases from V and 6 bases from J, with 25 bases between. The CDR3 region is CASNTLGGGRMGEQYF. As DNA, the CDR3 is TGTGCCAGCAACACCCTGGGTGGGGGGAGGATGGGCGAGCAGTACTTC.

The genes are TRBV19 and TRBJ2-7; possibly TRBD1 or TRBD2 for D (5 bases each). Germline V gene lookup returns CDR1 LNHDA and CDR2 SQIVND (reference sequence). The CDR3 is 16 amino acids. Trimming took 5 bases from V and 2 from J, leaving 19 bases between them. The CDR3 DNA is TGTGCCAGTAGTGCTCCCCGCGGGTCGGGACCCTACGAGCAGTACTTC. Residues: CASSAPRGSGPYEQYF.

The genes are TRBV7-9 and TRBJ2-7; perhaps D is TRBD1 or TRBD2 (5 bases each). CDR1 SEHNR and CDR2 FQNEAQ come from the germline V gene (reference sequence). The V end lost 5 bases, the J end lost 7 bases, and 15 bases lay between the germline ends. The CDR3 extends over 13 amino acids. This CDR3 is CASSTLGAGEQYF. The CDR3 region has the DNA TGTGCCAGCAGCACCCTGGGAGCAGGGGAGCAGTACTTC.

The gene calls are TRBV4-1 and TRBJ2-5; 8 bases line up with TRBD1. Per germline, CDR1 MGHRA and CDR2 YSYEKL. Losses at the gene ends were 3 bases for V and 5 bases for J; bases not matched to a gene: 2. The CDR3 sequence is 13 residues long. The CDR3 nucleotides are TGCGCCAGCAGCCAGGGACAGGTCGAGACCCAGTACTTC. Protein product: CASSQGQVETQYF.

The chain couples TRBV18 to TRBJ2-1; the match to TRBD1 covers 8 bases. Germline V lookup: CDR1 KGHSH, CDR2 LQKENI. The CDR3 length is 16 residues. The junction had 10 bases not matched to a gene; V was cut back by 5 bases and J by 4 bases. Written as DNA, the CDR3 is TGTGCCAGCTCAACCCGGACAGGGAAGGGGTACAATGAGCAGTTCTTC. Translation: CASSTRTGKGYNEQFF.

In nucleotides, the CDR3 is TGCGCCAGCAGTAAAGGACAGGGCGAGCAGTACTTC. Translating gives CASSKGQGEQYF. This chain uses TRBV10-1 with TRBJ2-7; 8 bases fit TRBD1. This CDR3 is 12 amino acids long. Germline CDR1 reads WNHNN; CDR2 reads SYGVQD (reference sequence). J was trimmed by 6 bases and V by 5 bases; bases with no gene match: 3.

The V and J genes are TRBV10-3 and TRBJ2-7; D gene unclear. The germline V gene encodes CDR1 ENHRY and CDR2 SYGVKD. The CDR3 consists of 16 residues. V lost 3 bases and J lost 0, with 15 bases in between. CDR3 loop: CAISDFSQDPSYEQYF. The CDR3 coding sequence is TGTGCCATCAGTGATTTTAGTCAGGACCCCTCCTACGAGCAGTACTTC.

A few counts support this clone. Sequence at one end of the junction differs from germline and may be a read error. The rearrangement links TRBV6-1 to TRBJ2-2, with unresolved D. The germline gives CDR1 MNHNS, CDR2 SASEGT. The CDR3 spans 13 residues. The CDR3 is CAISGDLAGELFF. Written as DNA, the CDR3 is TGTGCCATCAGTGGGGATCTGGCCGGGGAGCTGTTTTTT.

This chain links TRBV30 with TRBJ1-1, with a tentative D call TRBD1 (5 bases). V lost 0 bases and J 0 bases, leaving 8 bases between the germline ends. Germline CDR1 GTSNPN, CDR2 SVGIG (reference sequence). CDR3 size: 14 residues. The CDR3 region is CAWSVRGVNTEAFF. The CDR3 nucleotides read TGTGCCTGGAGTGTACGGGGGGTGAACACTGAAGCTTTCTTT.